A single sample gave rise to the 10 T cell receptor beta chains below, sequenced in a study of T cells in Graves' hyperthyroidism and ophthalmopathy. It was RNA transcripts that yielded the amplified TCR beta CDR3 regions. The TCR CDR3 was amplified in a first-round RT-PCR using the HTBI primer set. TCRdb used MiXCR to reprocess the multiplex PCR reads, holding one entry per CDR3 protein. The sample lists about 300,000 distinct CDR3 sequences, roughly 19% seen once, with under 40% in the top ten. The material sequenced was blood. All receptors come from a man over 45 with Graves' ophthalmopathy.

This clonotype was found once. A junction end diverges from the germline sequence, so it may reflect a read error. V and J are TRBV5-8 and TRBJ2-7; D is uncertain. Germline CDR1 SGHTS, CDR2 YDEGEE. This CDR3 spans 11 amino acids. For the CDR3, the DNA is TGTGCCGGCAGCCAAGACTACGAGCAGTACTTC. This codes for CAGSQDYEQYF.

This chain connects TRBV24-1 to TRBJ2-7; possibly TRBD2 for D (6 bases). This CDR3 has 20 residues. CDR1 is KGHDR, CDR2 SFDVKD, per germline. Deletions cut 1 base from V and 7 bases from J, with 31 bases between. CDR3 amino acids: CATSDFYGSDIPPLLREQYF. CDR3 DNA: TGTGCCACCAGTGATTTCTACGGGAGTGACATCCCTCCTCTCCTACGGGAGCAGTACTTC.

V gene TRBV15 combines with J gene TRBJ1-5; D gene uncertain. Germline V gene data show CDR1 as LNHNV and CDR2 as YYDKDF (reference sequence). The CDR3 totals 15 residues. Trimming left V 3 bases short and J 0 bases short, with 9 bases between. The CDR3 loop reads CATSSRGYSNQPQHF. CDR3 sequence (DNA): TGTGCCACCAGCAGTCGAGGGTATAGCAATCAGCCCCAGCATTTT.

This clonotype was observed a handful of times. The gene calls are TRBV20-1 and TRBJ1-6, with 7 bases lining up with TRBD1. This CDR3 spans 14 amino acids. The germline gives CDR1 DFQATT, CDR2 SNEGSKA (reference sequence). The V gene end was trimmed by 5 bases and the J gene end by 9 bases; junction bases not matched to a gene: 10. CDR3 nucleotides: TGCAGTGCTCCCAAAGACAGGGAGTTTTCACCCCTCCACTTT. Amino acid sequence: CSAPKDREFSPLHF.

About this clonotype itself: The junction shows a germline mismatch at one end, possibly a read error. This chain joins TRBV2 and TRBJ2-2, with 7 bases lining up with TRBD1. CDR3 length: 12 amino acids. Germline CDR1 and CDR2: SNHLY and FYNNEI. CDR3 bases: TGTGCCAGCAGTGAACGGCAGGGGGTGCTGTTTTTT. This sequence encodes CASSERQGVLFF.

This clonotype appeared many times. The V call is TRBV2, the J call TRBJ2-1; D call uncertain. The CDR3 length is 14 residues. V lost 2 bases to trimming and J lost 0 bases, with 5 bases between them. Looked up from germline, CDR1 is SNHLY and CDR2 is FYNNEI. The CDR3 bases are TGTGCCAGCAGTGAAATCAGCTCCTACAATGAGCAGTTCTTC. Translating gives CASSEISSYNEQFF. Supplemented by reference TRBV2 and TRBJ2-1, the full variable domain reads EPEVTQTPSHQVTQMGQEVILRCVPISNHLYFYWYRQILGQKVEFLVSFYNNEISEKSEIFDDQFSVERPDGSNFTLKIRSTKLEDSAMYFCASSEISSYNEQFFGPGTRLTVL.

This clonotype turned up a few times. J is TRBJ2-1 and V is TRBV24-1; 8 bases map to TRBD1. The CDR3 consists of 15 residues. V trimming: 5 bases; J trimming: 2 bases; junction bases outside the gene matches: 4. The germline V gene encodes CDR1 KGHDR and CDR2 SFDVKD. CDR3 region: CATSGGQGPYNEQFF. The DNA for the CDR3 is TGTGCCACCAGTGGAGGACAGGGACCCTACAATGAGCAGTTCTTC.

This clonotype was observed a few times. V usage is TRBV9 and J usage is TRBJ2-1, with 9 bases identical to TRBD2. CDR1 and CDR2 (germline): SGDLS, YYNGEE. The V gene end was trimmed by 0 bases and the J gene end by 9 bases; junction bases not matched to a gene: 7. This CDR3 spans 15 amino acids. The CDR3 is CASSVGVAGVSEQFF. CDR3 sequence (DNA): TGTGCCAGCAGCGTAGGGGTAGCGGGAGTGAGTGAGCAGTTCTTC.

This clonotype was detected ten times or more. The genes are TRBV20-1 and TRBJ2-2; weak D call: TRBD1 (7 bases). Germline V gene data show CDR1 as DFQATT and CDR2 as SNEGSKA (reference sequence). Between the trimmed V and J ends, which lost 6 bases and 3 bases, there was a span of 14 bases. This CDR3 contains 14 residues. The DNA for the CDR3 is TGCAGTGCCCGGACAGGAGGGGACACCGGGGAGCTGTTTTTT. This codes for CSARTGGDTGELFF.

This clonotype was observed many times. The J gene is TRBJ2-7, the V gene TRBV29-1; 10 bases are a match to TRBD2. J gave up 4 bases and V 6 bases, and 6 bases lay outside the gene matches. This CDR3 has 13 amino acids. Germline assignment: CDR1 SQVTM and CDR2 ANQGSEA. In DNA, the CDR3 is TGCAGCGTGTCTAGCGGGAGAGGTTACGAGCAGTACTTC. Its translation is CSVSSGRGYEQYF.